This TCR beta chain came from a study of CXCR3-negative and CXCR3-positive naive CD8 T cells (dated by TCRdb to the late 2010s). Looking at the study overall: In total, about 140 million TRB reads were obtained, or roughly 1.5 +/- 0.3 million reads per library. Diversity and physicochemical repertoire analyses covered around 10 donors pooled from two independent experiments. The TRBV-TRBJ cluster analysis covered naive subsets from about 5 donors and memory cells from 3 donors. Overall results and qualifications from the work: TRBV-TRBJ usage was similar between naive CXCR3-negative and CXCR3-positive cells from the same donor, while memory cells showed distinct patterns. TRB CDR3s from CXCR3-positive naive cells showed higher hydrophobicity (lower Kidera factor 4), lower energy, and higher strength and volume indices than CXCR3-negative naive cells. Comparably high repertoire diversity was found in both naive subsets, whereas much lower repertoire diversity was found in memory CD8+ T cells. CXCR3 expression partially decreased after cryopreservation, so most assays used freshly isolated PBMCs. Surface CD5, linked to self-reactivity in mice, was comparable between naive subsets; TCR interaction strength was therefore also inferred from TRB CDR3 physicochemical properties.

For every CD8+ T cell subset, 300,000 cells were flow-sorted straight into RLT lysis buffer, and each subset was sorted in triplicate. Naive CD8+ T cells were defined stringently as CD45RO-CCR7+CD27+CD95- to exclude memory contaminants. Using standard density gradient centrifugation, peripheral blood mononuclear cells were isolated from buffy coats. Naive CXCR3-negative and CXCR3-positive CD8+ T cells were flow-sorted using a FACSAria III. An RNeasy Mini Kit was used to extract total RNA from the sorted cells. Spanning cysteine to phenylalanine, the CDR3 consists of 14 amino acids. No DNA sequence was recorded. Notes on this clonotype: Its antigen target is currently unknown.

The sequencer was a NextSeq 550. The Human TCR Profiling Kit (MiLaboratory) was used to prepare UMI-labeled 5' RACE TRB cDNA libraries. cDNA synthesis used the entire amount of extracted RNA, and PCR amplification then used the entire amount of cDNA produced. The libraries were made side by side, with each library going through the same number of PCR cycles. The original pipeline was this. MIGEC and MiXCR extracted about 50,000 +/- 9,200 unique UMI-labeled TRB cDNA molecules per library, requiring at least two reads per UMI. Each library averaged 40,000 +/- 10,000 functional in-frame TRB CDR3 nucleotide clonotypes without stop codons. After each sample was downsampled to 5000 UMI-labeled TRB molecules, VDJtools was used to calculate diversity metrics such as normalized Shannon-Wiener and Chao1. VDJtools computed clonotype-size-weighted physicochemical properties of the central five CDR3 residues: interaction energy, strength, volume and Kidera factor 4. TCRdb reprocessed the reads; each CDR3 protein sequence makes one entry, and DNA is unavailable. TCRdb, not the authors, supplied the V and J calls. This sample's table carries about 89,000 distinct CDR3 sequences. 0.5% to 0.55% of the sample is held by the ten biggest clonotypes.

The chain employs TRBV12-3 or TRBV12-4 and TRBJ1-2; without DNA, the TCRdb call of TRBD1 cannot be checked. This TCR derives from a human donor in good health. Some clones in this sample may be carry-over from other donors' samples. Sequencing input: naive CXCR3+ CD8+ T cells from blood. The sample's cell subset or site label, in plain terms: CD45RO-CCR7+CD27+CD95- naive CD8+ T cells expressing CXCR3 (TNR3+). CDR3 region: CASSSPGEDYGYTF.